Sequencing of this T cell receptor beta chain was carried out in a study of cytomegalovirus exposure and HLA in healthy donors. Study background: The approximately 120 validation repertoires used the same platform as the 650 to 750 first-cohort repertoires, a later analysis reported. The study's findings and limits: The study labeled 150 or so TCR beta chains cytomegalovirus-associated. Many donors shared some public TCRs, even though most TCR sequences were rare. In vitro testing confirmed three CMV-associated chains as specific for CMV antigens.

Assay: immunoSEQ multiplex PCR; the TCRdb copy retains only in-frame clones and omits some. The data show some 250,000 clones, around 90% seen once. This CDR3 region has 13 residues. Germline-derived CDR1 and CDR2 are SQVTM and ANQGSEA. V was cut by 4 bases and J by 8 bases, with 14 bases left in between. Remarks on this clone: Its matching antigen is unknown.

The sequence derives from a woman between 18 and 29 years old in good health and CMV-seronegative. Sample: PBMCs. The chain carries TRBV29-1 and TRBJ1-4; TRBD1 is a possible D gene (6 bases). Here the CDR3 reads CSVAVGAGEKLFF. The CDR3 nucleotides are TGCAGCGTTGCGGTGGGGGCAGGAGAAAAACTGTTTTTT.